This record looks at one T cell receptor beta chain sequence and its context. Its antigen is unidentified. Germline V lookup: CDR1 SGHDT, CDR2 YYEEEE. V gave up 4 bases and J gave up 2 bases, with 13 bases separating them. The length of the CDR3 is 15 residues. The protocol was immunoSEQ multiplex PCR, while the TCRdb copy is restricted to in-frame clones and leaves out a portion. The sample shows 30,000 to 35,000 clones, about nine tenths of them seen only once. The sample is drawn from a study of T cells in localized non-small cell lung cancer. Study-wide results and limits: For the top 100 tumor clones, a median approximately 59 also appeared in adjacent lung. Exceeding tumor, uninvolved adjacent lung had the highest T cell clonality. Greater T cell density in blood accompanied longer overall survival.

J is TRBJ1-5 and V is TRBV5-6; D unresolved. The TCR was taken from a woman aged 35 to 70 with stage I lung adenocarcinoma. The material was peripheral blood, obtained before any cancer treatment. CDR3 sequence: CASSGTGDGNQPQHF. In DNA form, the CDR3 reads TGTGCCAGCAGCGGAACGGGAGACGGCAATCAGCCCCAGCATTTT.